The clone carrying this T cell receptor (beta chain) was observed once. The CDR3 loop spans 15 amino acids. From germline, CDR1 is MNHEY and CDR2 SVGAGI. V lost 4 bases to trimming and J lost 2 bases, with 12 bases between them. These data originate in a study of technical replicates of blood from a few donors. The assay was immunoSEQ multiplex PCR, and TCRdb's table has in-frame clones only and misses some. The sample consists of 59,000 or so clones, just under 95% of them appearing once. The source material was PBMCs. The chain recombines TRBV6-5 with TRBJ1-5; a possible D gene is TRBD1 (5 bases). This receptor was obtained from a human donor in good health. Some clones in this sample may be carry-over from other donors' samples. DNA for the CDR3: TGTGCCAGCAGTTTCGCAGGGTTTGGCAATCAGCCCCAGCATTTT. The encoded protein is CASSFAGFGNQPQHF.